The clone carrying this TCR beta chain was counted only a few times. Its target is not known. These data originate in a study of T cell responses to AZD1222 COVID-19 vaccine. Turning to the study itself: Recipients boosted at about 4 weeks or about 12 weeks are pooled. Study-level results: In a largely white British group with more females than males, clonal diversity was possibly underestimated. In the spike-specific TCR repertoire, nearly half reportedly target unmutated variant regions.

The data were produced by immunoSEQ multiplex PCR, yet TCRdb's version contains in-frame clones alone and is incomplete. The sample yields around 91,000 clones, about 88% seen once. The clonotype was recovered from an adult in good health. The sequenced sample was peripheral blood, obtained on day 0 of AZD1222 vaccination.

The CDR3 region has the DNA TGTGCCATCAGTGATCAATGGGCGCCGGGGGCCAACGTCCTGACTTTC. Translation: CAISDQWAPGANVLTF. The genes are TRBV10-3 and TRBJ2-6; no reliable D call. The CDR3 consists of 16 residues. V was trimmed by 3 bases and J by 4 bases, leaving 13 bases between them. Germline CDR1 reads ENHRY; CDR2 reads SYGVKD.